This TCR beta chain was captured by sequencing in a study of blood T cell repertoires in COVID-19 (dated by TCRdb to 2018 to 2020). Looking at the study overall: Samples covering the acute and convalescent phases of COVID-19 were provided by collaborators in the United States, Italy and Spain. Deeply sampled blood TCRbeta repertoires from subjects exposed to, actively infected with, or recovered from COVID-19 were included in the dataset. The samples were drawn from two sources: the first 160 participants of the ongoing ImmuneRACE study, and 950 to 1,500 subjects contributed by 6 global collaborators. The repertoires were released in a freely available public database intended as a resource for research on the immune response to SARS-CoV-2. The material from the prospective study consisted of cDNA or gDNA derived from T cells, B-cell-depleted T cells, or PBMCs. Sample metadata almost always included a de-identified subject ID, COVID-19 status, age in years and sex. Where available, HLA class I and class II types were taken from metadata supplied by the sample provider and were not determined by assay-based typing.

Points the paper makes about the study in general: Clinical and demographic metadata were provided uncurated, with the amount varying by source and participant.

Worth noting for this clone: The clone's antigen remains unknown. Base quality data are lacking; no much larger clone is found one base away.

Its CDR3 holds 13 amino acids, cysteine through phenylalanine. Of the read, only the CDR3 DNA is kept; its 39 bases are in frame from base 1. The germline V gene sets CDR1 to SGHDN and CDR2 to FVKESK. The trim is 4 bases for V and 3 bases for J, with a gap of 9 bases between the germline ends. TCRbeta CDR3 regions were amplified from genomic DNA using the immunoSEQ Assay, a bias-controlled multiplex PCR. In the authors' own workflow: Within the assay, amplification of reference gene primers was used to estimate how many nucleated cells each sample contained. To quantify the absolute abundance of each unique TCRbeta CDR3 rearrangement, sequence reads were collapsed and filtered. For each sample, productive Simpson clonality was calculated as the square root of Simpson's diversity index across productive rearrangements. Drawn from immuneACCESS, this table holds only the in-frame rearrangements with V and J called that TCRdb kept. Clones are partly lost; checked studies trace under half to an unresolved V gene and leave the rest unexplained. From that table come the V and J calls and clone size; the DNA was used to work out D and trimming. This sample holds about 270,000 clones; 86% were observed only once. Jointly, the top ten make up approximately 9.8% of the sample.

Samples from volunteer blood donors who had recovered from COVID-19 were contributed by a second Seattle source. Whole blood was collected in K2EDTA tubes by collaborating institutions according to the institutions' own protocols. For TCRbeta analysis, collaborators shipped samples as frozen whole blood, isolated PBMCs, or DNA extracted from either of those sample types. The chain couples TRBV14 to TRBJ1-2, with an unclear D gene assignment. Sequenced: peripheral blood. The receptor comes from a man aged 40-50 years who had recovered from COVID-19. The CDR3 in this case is CASSRTGDYGYTF. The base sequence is TGTGCCAGCAGCCGGACGGGAGACTATGGCTACACCTTC.